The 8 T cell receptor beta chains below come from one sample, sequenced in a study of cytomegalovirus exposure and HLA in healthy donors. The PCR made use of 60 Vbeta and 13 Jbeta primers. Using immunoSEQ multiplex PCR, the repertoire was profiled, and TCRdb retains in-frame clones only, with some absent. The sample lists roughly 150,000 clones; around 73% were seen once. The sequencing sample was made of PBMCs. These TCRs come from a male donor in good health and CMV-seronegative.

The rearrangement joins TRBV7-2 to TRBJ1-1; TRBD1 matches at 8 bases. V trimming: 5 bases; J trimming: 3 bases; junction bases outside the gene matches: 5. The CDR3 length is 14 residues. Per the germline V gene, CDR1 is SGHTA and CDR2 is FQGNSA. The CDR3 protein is CASSDRGMYTEAFF. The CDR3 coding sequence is TGTGCCAGCAGCGACAGGGGCATGTACACTGAAGCTTTCTTT.

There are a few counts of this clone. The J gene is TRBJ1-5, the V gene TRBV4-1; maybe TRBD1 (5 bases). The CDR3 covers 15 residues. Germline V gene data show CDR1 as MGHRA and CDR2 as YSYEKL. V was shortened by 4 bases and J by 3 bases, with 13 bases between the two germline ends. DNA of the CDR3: TGCGCCAGCAGCCCACAGTGGGGCCCCAATCAGCCCCAGCATTTT. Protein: CASSPQWGPNQPQHF.

The CDR3 here is CASTGTPYEQYF. CDR3 in DNA: TGTGCCAGCACAGGGACACCATACGAGCAGTACTTC. V usage is TRBV28 and J usage is TRBJ2-7; a possible D gene is TRBD1 (6 bases). Germline V gene data show CDR1 as MDHEN and CDR2 as SYDVKM. V lost 7 bases and J 4 bases, leaving 11 bases between the germline ends. This CDR3 is built from 12 residues. Together with reference TRBV28 and TRBJ2-7, the CDR3 gives the full variable domain: DVKVTQSSRYLVKRTGEKVFLECVQDMDHENMFWYRQDPGLGLRLIYFSYDVKMKEKGDIPEGYSVSREKKERFSLILESASTNQTSMYLCASTGTPYEQYFGPGTRLTVT.

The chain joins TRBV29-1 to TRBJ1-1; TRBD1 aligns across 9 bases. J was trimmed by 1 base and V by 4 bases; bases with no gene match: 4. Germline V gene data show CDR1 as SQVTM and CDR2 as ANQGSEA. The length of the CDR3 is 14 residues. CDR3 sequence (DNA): TGCAGCGTTGGAGGGACAGGGCCGAACACTGAAGCTTTCTTT. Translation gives CSVGGTGPNTEAFF.

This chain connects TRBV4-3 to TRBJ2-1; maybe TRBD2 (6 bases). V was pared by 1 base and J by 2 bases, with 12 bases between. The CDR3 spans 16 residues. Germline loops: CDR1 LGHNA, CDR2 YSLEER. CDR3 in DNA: TGCGCCAGCAGCCAAGGGAGGGTTAGGACCTACAATGAGCAGTTCTTC. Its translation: CASSQGRVRTYNEQFF.

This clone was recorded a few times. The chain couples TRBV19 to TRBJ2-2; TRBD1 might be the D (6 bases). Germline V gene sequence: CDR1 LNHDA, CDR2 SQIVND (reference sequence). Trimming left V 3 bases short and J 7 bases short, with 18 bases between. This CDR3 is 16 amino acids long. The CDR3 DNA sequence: TGTGCCAGTAGTATGTGGACCCCAGGGGTTAGCGGGGAGCTGTTTTTT. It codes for CASSMWTPGVSGELFF.

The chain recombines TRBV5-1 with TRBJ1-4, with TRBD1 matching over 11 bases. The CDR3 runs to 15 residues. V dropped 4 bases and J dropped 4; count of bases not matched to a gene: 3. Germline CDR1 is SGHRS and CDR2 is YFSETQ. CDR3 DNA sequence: TGCGCCAGCAGCGGACAGGGGGCGATTAATGAAAAACTGTTTTTT. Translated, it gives CASSGQGAINEKLFF.

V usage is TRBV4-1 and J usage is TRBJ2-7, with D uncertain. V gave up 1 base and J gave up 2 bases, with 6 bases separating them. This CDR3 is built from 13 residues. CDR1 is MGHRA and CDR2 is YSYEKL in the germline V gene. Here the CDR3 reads CASSQASAYEQYF. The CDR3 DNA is TGCGCCAGCAGCCAAGCATCAGCCTACGAGCAGTACTTC.